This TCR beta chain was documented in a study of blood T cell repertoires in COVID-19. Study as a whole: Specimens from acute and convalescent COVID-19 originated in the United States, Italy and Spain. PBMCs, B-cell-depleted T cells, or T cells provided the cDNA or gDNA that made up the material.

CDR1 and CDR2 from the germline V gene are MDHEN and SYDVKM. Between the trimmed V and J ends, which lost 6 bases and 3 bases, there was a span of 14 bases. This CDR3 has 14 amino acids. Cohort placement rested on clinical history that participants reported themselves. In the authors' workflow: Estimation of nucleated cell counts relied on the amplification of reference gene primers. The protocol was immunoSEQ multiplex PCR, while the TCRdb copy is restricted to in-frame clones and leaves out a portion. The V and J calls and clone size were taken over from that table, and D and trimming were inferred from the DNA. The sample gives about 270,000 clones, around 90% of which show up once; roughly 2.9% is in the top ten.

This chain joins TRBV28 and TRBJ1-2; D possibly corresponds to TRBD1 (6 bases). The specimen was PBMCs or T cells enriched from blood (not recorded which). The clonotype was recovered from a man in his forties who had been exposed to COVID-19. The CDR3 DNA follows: TGTGCCAGCAGCCCGGGACATCATGACTATGGCTACACCTTC. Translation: CASSPGHHDYGYTF.